This T cell receptor beta chain appears in the sequencing data of a study of blood T cell repertoires in COVID-19. In the study overall: T cells, B-cell-depleted T cells, or PBMCs provided the cDNA or gDNA that served as material.

Authors' methods: Amplifying reference gene primers gave estimates of nucleated cell counts. TCRdb's table, derived via immunoSEQ multiplex PCR, lists solely in-frame clones and lacks some. That table furnishes V, J and clone size, whereas the DNA furnished D and trimming. The data contain approximately 61,000 clones, roughly 88% of them singletons. This clone was recorded once. Sample: peripheral blood. This TCR came from a woman aged 80 or older with active COVID-19.

This CDR3 is CASRLSGASTDTQYF. In DNA form, the CDR3 reads TGTGCCAGCAGGCTATCTGGGGCTAGCACAGATACGCAGTATTTT. The chain uses TRBV6-5 and TRBJ2-3, with D perhaps TRBD1 (5 bases). Trimming cost V 6 bases and J 0 bases, with 13 bases left between them. CDR1 and CDR2 (germline): MNHEY, SVGAGI. The CDR3 has 15 amino acids.